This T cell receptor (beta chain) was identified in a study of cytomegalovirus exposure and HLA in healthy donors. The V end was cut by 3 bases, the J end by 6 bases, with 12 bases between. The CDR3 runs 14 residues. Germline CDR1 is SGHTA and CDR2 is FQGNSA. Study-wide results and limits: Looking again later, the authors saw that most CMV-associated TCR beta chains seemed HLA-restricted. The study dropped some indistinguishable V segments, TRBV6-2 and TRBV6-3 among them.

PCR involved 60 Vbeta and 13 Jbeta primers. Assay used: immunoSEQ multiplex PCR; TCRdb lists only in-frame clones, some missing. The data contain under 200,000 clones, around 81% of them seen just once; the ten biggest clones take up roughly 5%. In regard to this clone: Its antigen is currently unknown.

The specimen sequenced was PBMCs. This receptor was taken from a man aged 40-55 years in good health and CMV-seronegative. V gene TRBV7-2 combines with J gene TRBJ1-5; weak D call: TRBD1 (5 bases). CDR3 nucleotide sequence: TGTGCCAGCAGCTTCGACAGCACTCGTCAGCCCCAGCATTTT. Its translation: CASSFDSTRQPQHF.